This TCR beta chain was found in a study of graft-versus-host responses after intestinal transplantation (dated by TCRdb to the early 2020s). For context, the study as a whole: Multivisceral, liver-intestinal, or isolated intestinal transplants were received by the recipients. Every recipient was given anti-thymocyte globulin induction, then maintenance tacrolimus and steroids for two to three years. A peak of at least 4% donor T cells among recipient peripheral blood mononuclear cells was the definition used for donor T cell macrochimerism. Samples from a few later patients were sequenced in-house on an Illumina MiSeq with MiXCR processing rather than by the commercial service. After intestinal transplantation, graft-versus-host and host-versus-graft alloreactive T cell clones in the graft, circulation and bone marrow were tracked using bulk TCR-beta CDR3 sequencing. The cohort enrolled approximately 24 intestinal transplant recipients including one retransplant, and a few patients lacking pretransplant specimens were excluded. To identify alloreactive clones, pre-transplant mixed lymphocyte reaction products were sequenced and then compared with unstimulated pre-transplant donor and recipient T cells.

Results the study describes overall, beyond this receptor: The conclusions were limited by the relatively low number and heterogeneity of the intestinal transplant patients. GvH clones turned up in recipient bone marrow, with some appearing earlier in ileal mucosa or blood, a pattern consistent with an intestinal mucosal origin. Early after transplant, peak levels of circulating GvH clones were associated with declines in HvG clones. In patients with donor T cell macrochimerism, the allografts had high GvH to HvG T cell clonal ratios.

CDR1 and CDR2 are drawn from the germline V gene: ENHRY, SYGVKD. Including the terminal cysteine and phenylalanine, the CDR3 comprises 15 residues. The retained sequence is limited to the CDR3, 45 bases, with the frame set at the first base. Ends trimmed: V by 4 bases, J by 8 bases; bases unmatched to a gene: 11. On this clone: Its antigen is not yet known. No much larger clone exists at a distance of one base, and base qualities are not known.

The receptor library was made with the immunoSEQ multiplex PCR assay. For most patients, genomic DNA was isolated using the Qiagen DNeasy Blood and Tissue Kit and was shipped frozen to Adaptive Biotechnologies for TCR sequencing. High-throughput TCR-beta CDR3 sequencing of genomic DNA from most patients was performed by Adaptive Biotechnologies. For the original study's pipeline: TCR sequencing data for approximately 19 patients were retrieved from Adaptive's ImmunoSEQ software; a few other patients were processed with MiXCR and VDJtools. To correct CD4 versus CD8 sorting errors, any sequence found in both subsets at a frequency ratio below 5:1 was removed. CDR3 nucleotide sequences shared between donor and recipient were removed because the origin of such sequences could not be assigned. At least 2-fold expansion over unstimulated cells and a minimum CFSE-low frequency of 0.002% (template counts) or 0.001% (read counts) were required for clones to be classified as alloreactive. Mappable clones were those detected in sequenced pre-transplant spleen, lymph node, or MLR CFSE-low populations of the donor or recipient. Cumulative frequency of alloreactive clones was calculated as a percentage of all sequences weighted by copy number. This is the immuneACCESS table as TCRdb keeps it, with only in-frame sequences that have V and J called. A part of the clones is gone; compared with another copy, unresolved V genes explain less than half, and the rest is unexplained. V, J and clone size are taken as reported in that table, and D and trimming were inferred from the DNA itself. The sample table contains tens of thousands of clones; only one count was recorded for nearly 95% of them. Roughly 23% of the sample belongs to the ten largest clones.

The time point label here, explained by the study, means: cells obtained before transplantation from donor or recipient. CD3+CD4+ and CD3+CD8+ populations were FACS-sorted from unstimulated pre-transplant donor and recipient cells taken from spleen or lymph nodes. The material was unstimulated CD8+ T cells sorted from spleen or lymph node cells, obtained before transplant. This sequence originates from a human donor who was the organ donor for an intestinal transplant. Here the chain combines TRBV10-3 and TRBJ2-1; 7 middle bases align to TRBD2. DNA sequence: TGTGCCATCAGTGTCTGGGGGAGGGCCGGAGATGAGCAGTTCTTC. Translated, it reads CAISVWGRAGDEQFF.